Below, 14 T cell receptor beta chains from the same sample are listed, as sequenced in a study of regulatory T cells in long-lasting Graves disease. Library construction for TCR beta used iRepertoire HTBI primers and Arm-PCR of CDR3 regions. TCRdb re-called the multiplex PCR reads with MiXCR, one entry per CDR3 protein. The sample consists of 360,000 or so distinct CDR3 sequences, 12% of them appearing once. Time point here: newly diagnosed GD, antithyroid drugs for less than 3 months. Preparation of the TCR library used RNA extracted from PBMCs. The same data also went into a second study, on T cells in Graves' hyperthyroidism and ophthalmopathy.

The material was peripheral blood mononuclear cells (PBMCs), obtained at new diagnosis, from a patient treated with antithyroid drugs. The receptors derive from a woman under 30 with Graves disease.

There are many counts of this clonotype. V and J are TRBV18 and TRBJ1-1, with D uncertain. There are 13 residues in the CDR3. Between the trimmed V and J ends, which lost 0 bases and 8 bases, there was a span of 10 bases. Germline CDR1 is KGHSH and CDR2 is LQKENI. This chain's CDR3 is CASSPPSVVEAFF. In DNA, the CDR3 is TGTGCCAGCTCACCACCGTCGGTGGTGGAAGCTTTCTTT.

This clonotype was observed many times. The chain is built from TRBV5-1 and TRBJ2-1, with 7 bases lining up with TRBD2. Germline values: CDR1 SGHRS, CDR2 YFSETQ. This CDR3 comprises 16 residues. V gave up 5 bases and J gave up 0 bases; unmatched junction bases: 8. The DNA for the CDR3 is TGCGCCAGCAGTCCCGGGGGGTTCAGCTCCTACAATGAGCAGTTCTTC. It codes for CASSPGGFSSYNEQFF.

This clonotype was seen only a few times. This chain uses TRBV2 with TRBJ1-3; D may be TRBD1 (6 bases). The germline V gene has CDR1 SNHLY and CDR2 FYNNEI. V lost 6 bases, J lost 0 bases, and 9 bases lay in between. CDR3 length: 14 residues. In DNA form, the CDR3 reads TGTGCCAGCAGGGGGGCTTCCTCTGGAAACACCATATATTTT. Translated: CASRGASSGNTIYF.

This clonotype occurred many times. The rearrangement links TRBV2 to TRBJ2-7; tentatively, D is TRBD1 (6 bases). Trimming pared 7 bases from V and 3 bases from J, leaving 22 bases between. Germline V gene lookup returns CDR1 SNHLY and CDR2 FYNNEI. The CDR3 is made up of 16 amino acids. The CDR3: CASIPRTALNGYEQYV. The CDR3 nucleotides are TGTGCCAGCATTCCGAGGACAGCCCTGAACGGCTACGAGCAGTACGTC.

There are a few counts of this clonotype. The J gene is TRBJ2-5, the V gene TRBV4-2, with TRBD1 identical over 7 bases. CDR3 length equals 14 residues. V lost 1 base, J lost 5 bases, and 4 bases stayed unmatched. The germline V gene encodes CDR1 LGHNA and CDR2 YNFKEQ. The CDR3 region is CASSQAQGVETQYF. The CDR3 DNA is TGTGCCAGCAGCCAAGCTCAGGGGGTGGAGACCCAGTACTTC.

Turning to this clonotype: The junction and the germline gene differ at one end; a read error may be behind it. The chain carries TRBV2 and TRBJ1-4, with unresolved D. CDR1 and CDR2 (germline): SNHLY, FYNNEI. CDR3 size: 11 residues. The CDR3 nucleotides read TGTGCCAGCAGTGCGATTGGTGGATTAGTTTTT. It codes for CASSAIGGLVF.

This clonotype was observed a handful of times. This chain connects TRBV28 to TRBJ2-1, with 9 bases identical to TRBD1. The V gene's germline CDR1 is MDHEN and CDR2 SYDVKM. CDR3 length: 14 amino acids. After removal of 8 bases from V and 7 bases from J, the junction contained 9 bases not matched to a gene. CDR3 DNA: TGTGCCAGCGCCTCGGACAGGGGATTTAATGAGCAGTTCTTC. It specifies CASASDRGFNEQFF.

Ten or more counts support this clonotype. V and J are TRBV12-3 or TRBV12-4 and TRBJ2-3; 10 nucleotides align to TRBD2. J lost 1 base, V lost 6 bases, and 7 bases had no gene match. The CDR3 extends over 16 amino acids. This chain's CDR3 is CASRESGGARTDTQYF. The DNA for the CDR3 is TGTGCCAGCAGGGAGAGCGGGGGGGCTCGCACAGATACGCAGTATTTT.

Comments on this clonotype: A junction boundary mismatches the germline segment, possibly from a read error. The CDR3 DNA follows: TGTGCCAGCAGCTCAGACGGCTCGAAGCCTCCTGGGCCCAACGTCCTGACTTTC. Translated, it gives CASSSDGSKPPGPNVLTF. This sequence joins TRBV11-1 and TRBJ2-6; D is ambiguous. The CDR3 is 18 residues long. Germline CDR1 reads SGHAT; CDR2 reads FQDESV (reference sequence). Based on the CDR3 plus reference TRBV11-1 and TRBJ2-6, the full variable domain is EAEVAQSPRYKITEKSQAVAFWCDPISGHATLYWYRQILGQGPELLVQFQDESVVDDSQLPKDRFSAERLKGVDSTLKIQPAELGDSAMYLCASSSDGSKPPGPNVLTFGAGSRLTVL.

This clonotype was detected ten times or more. J is TRBJ1-4 and V is TRBV12-5; D is perhaps TRBD1 (6 bases). CDR3 length: 13 residues. Germline V lookup: CDR1 LGHNT, CDR2 FRNRAP. The ends were cut back, 5 bases at V and 8 bases at J, with 12 bases in the middle. CDR3 loop: CASGPRGGEKLFF. As DNA, the CDR3 is TGTGCTAGTGGTCCCCGCGGGGGCGAAAAACTGTTTTTT.

Ten or more counts support this clonotype. The chain is built from TRBV24-1 and TRBJ2-3; tentative D call: TRBD2 (5 bases). Germline CDR1 is KGHDR and CDR2 is SFDVKD. The CDR3 contains 16 residues. V dropped 3 bases and J dropped 0 bases, with 12 bases sitting between them. Written as DNA, the CDR3 is TGTGCCACCAGTGATCCGGACTTTCAAAGCACAGATACGCAGTATTTT. This translates into CATSDPDFQSTDTQYF.

This clonotype has ten or more counts. This sequence joins TRBV3-1 and TRBJ1-3; D remains ambiguous. Germline CDR1 and CDR2: LGHDT and YNNKEL (reference sequence). V shed 8 bases and J shed 0 bases, with 5 bases lying between them. The CDR3 totals 12 residues. Here the CDR3 DNA reads TGTGCCAGCCGGAGCTCTGGAAACACCATATATTTT. It codes for CASRSSGNTIYF. Drawing the rest from reference TRBV3-1 and TRBJ1-3, the complete variable domain is DTAVSQTPKYLVTQMGNDKSIKCEQNLGHDTMYWYKQDSKKFLKIMFSYNNKELIINETVPNRFSPKSPDKAHLNLHINSLELGDSAVYFCASRSSGNTIYFGEGSWLTVV.

This clonotype has at least ten counts. The V call is TRBV7-2, the J call TRBJ2-1, with 10 bases fitting TRBD2. Germline V CDR1 and CDR2: SGHTA, FQGNSA. There are 18 residues in the CDR3. Trimming cost V 0 bases and J 4 bases; bases outside gene matches: 9. The CDR3 here is CASSLAYETSGWYNEQFF. The CDR3 bases are TGTGCCAGCAGCTTAGCGTACGAGACTAGCGGGTGGTACAATGAGCAGTTCTTC.

This chain uses TRBV10-3 with TRBJ2-1; 11 bases map to TRBD2. With 0 bases clipped from V and 4 bases from J, the junction kept 8 bases outside the gene matches. Germline CDR1 is ENHRY and CDR2 is SYGVKD. This CDR3 comprises 18 residues. The CDR3 bases are TGTGCCATCAGTGAGTCCATTTCCGCTAGCGGGAGGTACAATGAGCAGTTCTTC. Encoded protein: CAISESISASGRYNEQFF.